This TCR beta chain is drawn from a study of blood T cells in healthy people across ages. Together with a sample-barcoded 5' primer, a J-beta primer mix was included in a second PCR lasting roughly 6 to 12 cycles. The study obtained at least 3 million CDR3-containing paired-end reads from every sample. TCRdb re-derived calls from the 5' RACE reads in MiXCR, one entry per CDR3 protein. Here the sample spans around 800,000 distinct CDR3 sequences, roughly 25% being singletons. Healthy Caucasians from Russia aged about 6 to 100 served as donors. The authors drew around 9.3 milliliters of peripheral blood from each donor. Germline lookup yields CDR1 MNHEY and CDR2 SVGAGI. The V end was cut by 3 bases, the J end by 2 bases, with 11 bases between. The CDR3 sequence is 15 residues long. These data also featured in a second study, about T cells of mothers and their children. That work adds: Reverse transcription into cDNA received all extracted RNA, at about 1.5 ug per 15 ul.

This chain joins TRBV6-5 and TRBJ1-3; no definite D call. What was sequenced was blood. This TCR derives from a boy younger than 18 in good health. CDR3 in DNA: TGTGCCAGCAGTTATCTGTGGGGTGCTGGAAACACCATATATTTT. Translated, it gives CASSYLWGAGNTIYF.